This T cell receptor beta chain was found in a study of shared clonotypes between healthy human individuals. Findings and limits, study-wide: Clonotype sharing among donors, it was expected, would be affected by sequencing depth. A few donors shared roughly 5% of their naive CD4 clonotypes.

Per germline, CDR1 MNHNS and CDR2 SASEGT. The CDR3 has 15 residues. Trimming pared 2 bases from V and 0 bases from J, leaving 8 bases between. Authors' analysis steps: ImmunoSEQ only sent back junction sequences with no quality scores, so filtering was done differently. The protocol was immunoSEQ multiplex PCR, while the TCRdb copy is restricted to in-frame clones and leaves out a portion. V, J and clone size are taken as reported in that table, and D and trimming were inferred from the DNA itself. Among about 2.1 million clones, just under 95% were seen once, and the ten largest hold approximately 1.7%. Comments on this clone: What it binds is not known.

Cells designated naive CD8 were CD45RO-negative and were positively selected for CCR7, with terminally differentiated effector memory CD45RA+ cells excluded. The sequence derives from a man aged 18 to 35 in good health. Some clones in this sample may be carry-over from other donors' samples. Sequencing was carried out using naive CD8+ T cells from PBMCs. V and J are TRBV6-1 and TRBJ1-3; the D is unclear. The CDR3 spells CASSEIDNSGNTIYF. DNA of the CDR3: TGTGCCAGCAGTGAAATTGATAACTCTGGAAACACCATATATTTT.